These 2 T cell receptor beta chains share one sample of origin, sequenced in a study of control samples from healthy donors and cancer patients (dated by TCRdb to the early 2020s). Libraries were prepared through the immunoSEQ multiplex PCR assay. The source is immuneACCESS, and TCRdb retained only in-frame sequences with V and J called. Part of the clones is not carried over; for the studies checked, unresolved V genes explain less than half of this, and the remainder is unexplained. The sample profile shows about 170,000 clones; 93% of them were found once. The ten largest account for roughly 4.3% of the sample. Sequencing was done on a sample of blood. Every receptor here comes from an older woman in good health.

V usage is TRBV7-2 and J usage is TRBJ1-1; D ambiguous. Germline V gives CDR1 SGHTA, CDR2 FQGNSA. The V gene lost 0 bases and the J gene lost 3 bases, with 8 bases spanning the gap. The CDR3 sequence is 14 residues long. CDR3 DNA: TGTGCCAGCAGCTTAGCGTTATCGGACACTGAAGCTTTCTTT. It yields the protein CASSLALSDTEAFF.

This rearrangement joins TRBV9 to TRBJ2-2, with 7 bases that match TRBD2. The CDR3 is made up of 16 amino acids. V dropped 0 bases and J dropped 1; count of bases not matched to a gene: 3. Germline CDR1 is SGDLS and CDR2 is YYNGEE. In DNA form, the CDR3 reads TGTGCCAGCAGCGTAGATGGGAGGGGGAACACCGGGGAGCTGTTTTTT. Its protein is CASSVDGRGNTGELFF. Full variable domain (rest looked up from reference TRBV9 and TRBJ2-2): DSGVTQTPKHLITATGQRVTLRCSPRSGDLSVYWYQQSLDQGLQFLIQYYNGEERAKGNILERFSAQQFPDLHSELNLSSLELGDSALYFCASSVDGRGNTGELFFGEGSRLTVL.